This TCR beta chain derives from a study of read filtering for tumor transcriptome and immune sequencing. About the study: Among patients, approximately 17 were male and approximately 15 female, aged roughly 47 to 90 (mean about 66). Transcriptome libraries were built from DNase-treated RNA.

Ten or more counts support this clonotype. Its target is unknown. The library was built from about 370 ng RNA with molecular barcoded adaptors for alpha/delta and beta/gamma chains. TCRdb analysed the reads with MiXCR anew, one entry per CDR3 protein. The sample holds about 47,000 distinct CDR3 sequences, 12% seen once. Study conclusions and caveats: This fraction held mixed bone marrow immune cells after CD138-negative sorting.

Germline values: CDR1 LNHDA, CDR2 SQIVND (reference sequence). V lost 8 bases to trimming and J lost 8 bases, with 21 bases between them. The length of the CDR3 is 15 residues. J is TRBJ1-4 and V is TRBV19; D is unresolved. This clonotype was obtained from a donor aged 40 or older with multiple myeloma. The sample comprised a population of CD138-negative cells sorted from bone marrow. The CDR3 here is CASHRGRVSSEKLFF. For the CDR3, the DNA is TGTGCCAGTCATCGCGGTAGGGTCTCCTCCGAAAAACTGTTTTTT.